The next 26 T cell receptor beta chains were all read from a single sample in a study of T cell repertoires in cytomegalovirus infection. TCRdb re-called the reads with MiXCR, one entry per CDR3 protein. The sample has approximately 200,000 distinct CDR3 sequences; 28% are singletons. Sequenced material: PBMCs. Receptors were obtained from a human donor in good health (CMV status not recorded). Some clones in this sample may be carry-over from other donors' samples.

The V gene is TRBV5-1, the J gene TRBJ1-5; no reliable D call. Germline CDR1 is SGHRS and CDR2 is YFSETQ. The CDR3 has 14 residues. The V end lost 4 bases, the J end lost 0 bases, and 8 bases lay between the germline ends. CDR3 protein: CASSIGDSNQPQHF. In nucleotides, the CDR3 is TGCGCCAGCAGCATCGGGGATAGCAATCAGCCCCAGCATTTT.

The CDR3 DNA is TGTGCCAGCACCCAGACTGATTACAATGAGCAGTTCTTC. It translates to CASTQTDYNEQFF. V usage is TRBV11-2 and J usage is TRBJ2-1; D unclear. Germline-derived CDR1 and CDR2 are SGHAT and FQNNGV. Trimming pared 7 bases from V and 4 bases from J, leaving 11 bases between. The CDR3 has 13 residues. Full variable domain (remainder filled in from reference TRBV11-2 and TRBJ2-1): EAGVAQSPRYKIIEKRQSVAFWCNPISGHATLYWYQQILGQGPKLLIQFQNNGVVDDSQLPKDRFSAERLKGVDSTLKIQPAKLEDSAVYLCASTQTDYNEQFFGPGTRLTVL.

In the case of this clonotype: At one boundary the junction diverges from the germline segment, which might be a read error. The rearrangement joins TRBV19 to TRBJ2-5; 7 bases are shared with TRBD1. The CDR3 is made up of 13 amino acids. CDR1 LNHDA and CDR2 SQIVND come from the germline V gene (reference sequence). CDR3 sequence reads: CATSGDREETQYF. The CDR3 DNA reads as TGTGCCACCTCAGGTGACAGGGAAGAGACCCAATACTTC.

As to this clonotype: The missing conserved phenylalanine or tryptophan at the end of this CDR3 makes a read error likely. The chain recombines TRBV29-1 with TRBJ1-3, with D unresolved. Germline-derived CDR1 and CDR2 are SQVTM and ANQGSEA. V was shortened by 4 bases and J by 4 bases, with 8 bases between the two germline ends. The CDR3 is made up of 12 amino acids. CDR3 sequence: CSVGVTGNTIYL. CDR3 nucleotide sequence: TGCAGCGTTGGGGTTACGGGAAACACCATATATTTA.

The chain carries TRBV2 and TRBJ1-1; D might be TRBD1 (5 bases). CDR3 length equals 14 residues. Germline assignment: CDR1 SNHLY and CDR2 FYNNEI. The V end lost 6 bases, the J end lost 1 base, and 12 bases lay between the germline ends. CDR3 in DNA: TGTGCCAGCAGGGGGCACACAAGGAACACTGAAGCTTTCTTT. Translated, it gives CASRGHTRNTEAFF.

V usage is TRBV29-1 and J usage is TRBJ1-1, with a tentative D call TRBD1 (6 bases). Germline V gene lookup returns CDR1 SQVTM and CDR2 ANQGSEA. V was cut by 4 bases and J by 2 bases, with 11 bases left in between. The CDR3 loop spans 13 amino acids. The CDR3 region has the DNA TGCAGCGTTGGTGACAGGTTAAACACTGAAGCTTTCTTT. It encodes CSVGDRLNTEAFF.

This clonotype was seen only a few times. The chain has TRBV20-1 and TRBJ2-1; 14 bases agree with TRBD2. Germline V gene data show CDR1 as DFQATT and CDR2 as SNEGSKA (reference sequence). Trimming removed 1 base from V and 8 bases from J; junction bases left unmatched: 4. The CDR3 loop spans 15 amino acids. CDR3 residues: CSARVGTSGGDEQFF. Written as DNA, the CDR3 is TGCAGTGCTAGAGTGGGGACTAGCGGGGGCGATGAGCAGTTCTTC.

This clonotype was seen more than once but under ten times. The chain is built from TRBV19 and TRBJ2-7; 9 bases agree with TRBD2. The CDR3 has 14 amino acids. CDR1 and CDR2 (germline): LNHDA, SQIVND (reference sequence). V shed 4 bases and J 3 bases; nucleotides not matched to a gene: 4. CDR3: CASSKASGVYEQYF. The CDR3 nucleotides read TGTGCCAGTAGTAAGGCTAGCGGGGTCTACGAGCAGTACTTC. Full variable domain (outside the CDR3, taken from reference TRBV19 and TRBJ2-7): DGGITQSPKYLFRKEGQNVTLSCEQNLNHDAMYWYRQDPGQGLRLIYYSQIVNDFQKGDIAEGYSVSREKKESFPLTVTSAQKNPTAFYLCASSKASGVYEQYFGPGTRLTVT.

Turning to this clonotype: It may be a read error: a sequence one base away is much more abundant. The chain employs TRBV7-2 and TRBJ1-1; no reliable D call. V lost 5 bases and J lost 2, with 12 bases in between. The CDR3 length is 14 residues. Looked up from germline, CDR1 is SGHTA and CDR2 is FQGNSA. CDR3 sequence: CASSTHAGNTEAFF. The CDR3 region has the DNA TGTGCCAGCAGCACCCACGCAGGAAACACTGAAGCTTTCTTT.

The CDR3, as DNA: TGTGCCTGGAGTCCATTCAGCCTCACCGGGGAGCTGTTTTTT. This encodes CAWSPFSLTGELFF. The chain has TRBV30 and TRBJ2-2; D is uncertain. This CDR3 has 14 amino acids. Germline CDR1 GTSNPN, CDR2 SVGIG (reference sequence). The germline V and J ends were trimmed by 2 bases and 4 bases, with 11 bases remaining between them.

This clonotype has a count of ten or more. This chain links TRBV7-2 with TRBJ1-2; D might be TRBD1 (5 bases). This CDR3 spans 15 amino acids. CDR1 and CDR2 (germline): SGHTA, FQGNSA. Trimming pared 1 base from V and 3 bases from J, leaving 12 bases between. The CDR3 DNA reads as TGTGCCAGCAGCTTAGAATCCGGGGGTGACTATGGCTACACCTTC. Translation: CASSLESGGDYGYTF.

This clonotype was counted between two and nine times. This chain links TRBV29-1 with TRBJ2-4; D not certain. The V gene lost 6 bases and the J gene lost 0 bases, with 12 bases spanning the gap. The CDR3 has 14 residues. The V gene's germline CDR1 is SQVTM and CDR2 ANQGSEA. CDR3 protein: CSVVDRIAKNIQYF. For the CDR3, the DNA is TGCAGCGTCGTGGACCGCATAGCCAAAAACATTCAGTACTTC.

J is TRBJ1-3 and V is TRBV18; no clear D. V was pared by 3 bases and J by 0 bases, with 12 bases between. The germline CDR1 and CDR2 sequences are KGHSH and LQKENI. CDR3 length equals 16 residues. This chain's CDR3 is CASSPSHGLSGNTIYF. CDR3 nucleotides: TGTGCCAGCTCACCGAGCCACGGACTCTCTGGAAACACCATATATTTT.

With regard to this clonotype: One junction end disagrees with the germline gene, perhaps due to a read error. The gene calls are TRBV2 and TRBJ1-1, with a tentative D call TRBD1 (5 bases). The CDR3 contains 15 residues. Germline CDR1 is SNHLY and CDR2 is FYNNEI. The CDR3 sequence: CANSEDMGSLGRAFF. DNA for the CDR3: TGTGCCAACAGTGAAGATATGGGGTCCTTGGGGCGAGCTTTCTTT. Filled out from reference TRBV2 and TRBJ1-1, the complete variable domain reads EPEVTQTPSHQVTQMGQEVILRCVPISNHLYFYWYRQILGQKVEFLVSFYNNEISEKSEIFDDQFSVERPDGSNFTLKIRSTKLEDSAMYFCANSEDMGSLGRAFFGQGTRLTVV.

In nucleotides, the CDR3 is TGTGCTAGTGGTTTGTCAGAGGGGGCGGCGACAGATACGCAGTATTTT. Its protein is CASGLSEGAATDTQYF. The chain employs TRBV12-5 and TRBJ2-3, with TRBD1 matching 7 bases. V lost 2 bases, J lost 3 bases, and 8 bases stayed unmatched. The CDR3 loop spans 16 amino acids. Germline CDR1 reads LGHNT; CDR2 reads FRNRAP.

The chain couples TRBV25-1 to TRBJ2-5, with no clear D. Germline CDR1 is MGHDK and CDR2 is SYGVNS. This CDR3 spans 12 amino acids. V lost 3 bases and J lost 5, with 7 bases in between. The CDR3 DNA sequence: TGTGCCAGCAGTGAGCAGGCGGAGACCCAGTACTTC. Translating gives CASSEQAETQYF.

This clonotype was seen a handful of times. This rearrangement joins TRBV5-1 to TRBJ2-4; 8 bases line up with TRBD2. From germline, CDR1 is SGHRS and CDR2 YFSETQ. The CDR3 runs to 14 residues. V lost 0 bases, J lost 6 bases, and 2 bases stayed unmatched. The DNA of the CDR3 is TGCGCCAGCAGCTTGGCCGGGGGGGCAAACATTCAGTACTTC. Residues: CASSLAGGANIQYF. Supplemented by reference TRBV5-1 and TRBJ2-4, the full variable domain reads KAGVTQTPRYLIKTRGQQVTLSCSPISGHRSVSWYQQTPGQGLQFLFEYFSETQRNKGNFPGRFSGRQFSNSRSEMNVSTLELGDSALYLCASSLAGGANIQYFGAGTRLSVL.

The rearrangement uses TRBV20-1 and TRBJ1-5; no firm D call. CDR1 and CDR2 (germline): DFQATT, SNEGSKA (reference sequence). There are 16 residues in the CDR3. V was shortened by 3 bases and J by 3 bases, with 18 bases between the two germline ends. The CDR3, as DNA: TGCAGTGCTAGTCCTGAAGGGCTCGGGGACAATCAGCCCCAGCATTTT. Encoded protein: CSASPEGLGDNQPQHF.

In this sample, this clonotype turned up many times. The chain carries TRBV30 and TRBJ2-1; possible D gene TRBD1, 6 bases. CDR1 and CDR2 from the germline V gene are GTSNPN and SVGIG (reference sequence). Trimming shortened V by 2 bases and J by 9 bases, and 11 bases separated the two germline ends. This CDR3 region has 12 residues. CDR3 loop: CAWSIQGIEQFF. The DNA for the CDR3 is TGTGCCTGGAGTATACAGGGTATTGAGCAGTTCTTC. The variable domain in full, with the rest retrieved from reference TRBV30 and TRBJ2-1, is SQTIHQWPATLVQPVGSPLSLECTVEGTSNPNLYWYRQAAGRGLQLLFYSVGIGQISSEVPQNLSASRPQDRQFILSSKKLLLSDSGFYLCAWSIQGIEQFFGPGTRLTVL.

This clonotype was counted a few times. This rearrangement joins TRBV25-1 to TRBJ1-5; D remains ambiguous. V was cut by 6 bases and J by 3 bases, with 12 bases left in between. CDR1 MGHDK and CDR2 SYGVNS come from the germline V gene. The CDR3 totals 14 residues. The CDR3 is CASSIPGSNQPQHF. The CDR3 DNA sequence: TGTGCCAGCAGCATTCCGGGATCCAATCAGCCCCAGCATTTT.

This clonotype turned up a few times. The chain joins TRBV2 to TRBJ1-2, with TRBD1 matching 8 bases. Unmatched junction bases numbered 12, after V lost 7 bases and J lost 8 bases. The germline gives CDR1 SNHLY, CDR2 FYNNEI. The CDR3 runs 14 residues. CDR3 amino acids: CASTLDREVDGYTF. For the CDR3, the DNA is TGTGCCAGCACTTTGGACAGGGAGGTCGACGGCTACACCTTC.

V gene TRBV29-1 combines with J gene TRBJ2-7; 8 nucleotides line up with TRBD1. The germline gives CDR1 SQVTM, CDR2 ANQGSEA. J lost 5 bases, V lost 6 bases, and 15 bases had no gene match. The CDR3 is 15 residues long. This CDR3 is CSVNNPGGASDEQYF. In nucleotides, the CDR3 is TGCAGCGTGAACAACCCAGGGGGCGCGTCCGACGAGCAGTACTTC.

The chain employs TRBV7-9 and TRBJ2-1; D is unresolved. With 6 bases removed from V and 3 bases from J, the gap between germline ends came to 15 bases. CDR3 size: 15 residues. Germline CDR1 reads SEHNR; CDR2 reads FQNEAQ (reference sequence). The CDR3 nucleotides are TGTGCCAGCAGACCAGCAGCGACGGGCTACAATGAGCAGTTCTTC. Translation: CASRPAATGYNEQFF.

This clonotype was recorded many times. This CDR3 is CASSLRHANSGNTIYF. Written as DNA, the CDR3 is TGTGCCAGCAGCTTAAGACATGCTAACTCTGGAAACACCATATATTTT. V gene TRBV7-2 combines with J gene TRBJ1-3; the D is unclear. Trimming took 2 bases from V and 0 from J, leaving 11 bases between them. The CDR3 runs 16 residues. CDR1 is SGHTA and CDR2 is FQGNSA in the germline V gene.

As to this clonotype: Since a much larger clone is just one base distant, this may be a read error. CDR3 loop: CASRARFGHYNEQFF. In DNA, the CDR3 is TGCGCCAGCAGGGCTAGATTTGGCCACTACAATGAGCAGTTCTTC. The V and J genes are TRBV5-1 and TRBJ2-1; D unresolved. The CDR3 is 15 residues long. V was shortened by 5 bases and J by 3 bases, with 15 bases between the two germline ends. Germline CDR1 reads SGHRS; CDR2 reads YFSETQ.

This clonotype was seen a handful of times. This chain links TRBV11-2 with TRBJ1-1; TRBD1 is a possible D gene (5 bases). Trimming took off 2 bases at V and 6 bases at J, with 13 bases between the two ends. Germline V gene data show CDR1 as SGHAT and CDR2 as FQNNGV. CDR3 size: 14 residues. CDR3 amino acids: CASSLRGDSAEAFF. In DNA, the CDR3 is TGTGCCAGCAGCTTAAGGGGAGATTCCGCTGAAGCTTTCTTT.